This record looks at one T cell receptor (beta chain) sequence and its context. What it binds is unknown. The data originate from a study of cytomegalovirus exposure and HLA in healthy donors. Study-level findings and limits: A missense DCLRE1C variant was associated with V- and J-gene trimming of TCR beta chains in a later analysis, and an independent cohort replicated the association.

Germline assignment: CDR1 SQVTM and CDR2 ANQGSEA. The V end was cut by 7 bases, the J end by 4 bases, with 9 bases between. This CDR3 is 11 amino acids long. In the PCR, 60 Vbeta and 13 Jbeta primers were used. Clones were sequenced by immunoSEQ multiplex PCR, and TCRdb holds only the in-frame ones, with some missing. Of 150,000 to 200,000 clones listed, about 77% are singletons. The origin of this receptor is a woman between 35 and 50 years old in good health and CMV-seropositive. Sequenced input: PBMCs. The chain is built from TRBV29-1 and TRBJ2-3; a possible D gene is TRBD1 (6 bases). The CDR3: CSGRQADTQYF. The CDR3 DNA reads as TGCAGCGGCCGACAGGCAGATACGCAGTATTTT.